Listed below are T cell receptor beta chains from one sample, sequenced in a study of cytomegalovirus exposure and HLA in healthy donors. Measured with immunoSEQ multiplex PCR; TCRdb has only the in-frame clones, and not every one. The sample holds about 92,000 clones, about 93% seen once. Sequencing was carried out using PBMCs. The source is a woman under 40 in good health and CMV-seropositive. Both conserved end residues are part of each CDR3. D genes are given only for firm matches. Part of the rows lack a size; the others show once, few, many or a class for expanded clones.

size: NA; V: TRBV6-1; J: TRBJ1-5; D: NA; CDR3: CASGQSNQPQHF; DNA: TGTGCCAGCGGCCAGAGCAATCAGCCCCAGCATTTT
size: NA; V: TRBV19; J: TRBJ1-5; D: NA; CDR3: CASSILLGVNNQPQHF; DNA: TGTGCCAGTAGTATATTACTCGGGGTTAACAATCAGCCCCAGCATTTT
size: NA; V: TRBV7-9; J: TRBJ2-1; D: NA; CDR3: CASSFPIWGESREQFF; DNA: TGTGCCAGCAGCTTCCCGATTTGGGGGGAATCACGGGAGCAGTTCTTC
size: few; V: TRBV30; J: TRBJ2-3; D: TRBD2; CDR3: CAWRRLAGGYDTQYF; DNA: TGTGCCTGGAGACGACTAGCGGGAGGGTATGATACGCAGTATTTT
size: once; V: TRBV29-1; J: TRBJ1-5; D: NA; CDR3: CSVARGSNQPQHF; DNA: TGCAGCGTTGCCAGGGGTAGCAATCAGCCCCAGCATTTT
size: once; V: TRBV6-5; J: TRBJ2-7; D: NA; CDR3: CASSYSGRGLAYEQYF; DNA: TGTGCCAGCAGTTACTCTGGGCGGGGCCTAGCCTACGAGCAGTACTTC
size: NA; V: TRBV6-1; J: TRBJ1-2; D: NA; CDR3: CASSEGHYGYTF; DNA: TGTGCCAGCAGTGAAGGTCATTATGGCTACACCTTC
size: NA; V: TRBV7-8; J: TRBJ2-5; D: NA; CDR3: CASSLKRRSSQETQYF; DNA: TGTGCCAGCAGCTTAAAGAGGCGGTCCTCGCAAGAGACCCAGTACTTC
size: NA; V: TRBV11-2; J: TRBJ2-3; D: TRBD2; CDR3: CASSTRLAGARRLTDTQYF; DNA: TGTGCCAGCAGCACCCGACTAGCGGGAGCCCGCAGACTCACAGATACGCAGTATTTT
size: NA; V: TRBV18; J: TRBJ2-7; D: NA; CDR3: CASSPSIGSTYEQYF; DNA: TGTGCCAGCTCACCAAGTATCGGGAGCACCTACGAGCAGTACTTC
size: NA; V: TRBV5-5; J: TRBJ2-7; D: NA; CDR3: CASSLAAGRPYEQYF; DNA: TGTGCCAGCAGCTTGGCCGCAGGGAGGCCCTACGAGCAGTACTTC
size: once; V: TRBV5-4; J: TRBJ2-5; D: TRBD2; CDR3: CASSLVLAGGSETQYF; DNA: TGTGCCAGCAGCTTGGTTCTAGCGGGAGGATCTGAGACCCAGTACTTC
size: NA; V: TRBV28; J: TRBJ2-3; D: TRBD1; CDR3: CASSEQGADTQYF; DNA: TGTGCCAGCAGCGAACAGGGGGCAGATACGCAGTATTTT
size: NA; V: TRBV19; J: TRBJ1-1; D: NA; CDR3: CASVGGTEAFF; DNA: TGTGCCAGTGTGGGGGGGACTGAAGCTTTCTTT
size: NA; V: TRBV11-3; J: TRBJ2-7; D: TRBD1; CDR3: CASSPPGGEQYF; DNA: TGTGCCAGCAGCCCTCCAGGGGGCGAGCAGTACTTC
size: once; V: TRBV27; J: TRBJ2-7; D: NA; CDR3: CASSLSQGNYEQYF; DNA: TGTGCCAGCAGTTTATCACAGGGTAACTACGAGCAGTACTTC
size: NA; V: TRBV2; J: TRBJ2-1; D: TRBD1; CDR3: CASREPGTGPYNEQFF; DNA: TGTGCCAGCAGAGAGCCCGGGACAGGGCCCTACAATGAGCAGTTCTTC
size: NA; V: TRBV5-4; J: TRBJ2-5; D: TRBD1; CDR3: CASSTTGTGDQYF; DNA: TGTGCCAGCAGCACAACCGGGACAGGGGACCAGTACTTC
size: once; V: TRBV28; J: TRBJ2-5; D: NA; CDR3: CAVGAPGETQYF; DNA: TGTGCCGTGGGGGCTCCTGGGGAGACCCAGTACTTC
size: NA; V: TRBV14; J: TRBJ2-1; D: NA; CDR3: CASSGGSSYNEQFF; DNA: TGTGCCAGCAGTGGAGGGAGCTCCTACAATGAGCAGTTCTTC
size: NA; V: TRBV15; J: TRBJ1-5; D: NA; CDR3: CATSRDRGGQPQHF; DNA: TGTGCCACCAGCAGAGACCGGGGAGGTCAGCCCCAGCATTTT
size: few; V: TRBV6-6; J: TRBJ1-2; D: TRBD1; CDR3: CASGTGDYGYTF; DNA: TGTGCCAGTGGAACAGGGGACTATGGCTACACCTTC
size: NA; V: TRBV28; J: TRBJ2-1; D: TRBD2; CDR3: CASTTTQRERVSYNEQFF; DNA: TGTGCCAGCACCACCACGCAGCGGGAGAGGGTTTCCTACAATGAGCAGTTCTTC
size: few; V: TRBV18; J: TRBJ2-7; D: NA; CDR3: CASSPAGFEQYF; DNA: TGTGCCAGCTCACCCGCAGGGTTCGAGCAGTACTTC
size: NA; V: TRBV15; J: TRBJ2-1; D: NA; CDR3: CATSRDSGSDEQFF; DNA: TGTGCCACCAGCAGAGATAGTGGGAGCGATGAGCAGTTCTTC
size: NA; V: TRBV10-2; J: TRBJ1-5; D: TRBD1; CDR3: CATDRDRGNQPQHF; DNA: TGCGCCACCGACCGGGACAGGGGCAATCAGCCCCAGCATTTT
size: NA; V: TRBV11-2; J: TRBJ2-4; D: NA; CDR3: CASSLDGNIQYF; DNA: TGTGCCAGCAGCTTAGACGGAAACATTCAGTACTTC
size: NA; V: TRBV19; J: TRBJ1-5; D: TRBD1; CDR3: CASSIGGQGRGQPQHF; DNA: TGTGCCAGTAGTATAGGGGGACAGGGGCGAGGTCAGCCCCAGCATTTT
size: NA; V: TRBV5-6; J: TRBJ1-2; D: TRBD1; CDR3: CASSSPDRGVYTF; DNA: TGTGCCAGCAGCTCTCCGGACAGGGGTGTCTACACCTTC
size: NA; V: TRBV19; J: TRBJ2-1; D: TRBD1; CDR3: CASSIPGTGSVNEQFF; DNA: TGTGCCAGTAGTATTCCAGGGACAGGGTCGGTCAATGAGCAGTTCTTC
size: NA; V: TRBV28; J: TRBJ2-1; D: TRBD2; CDR3: CASSLSGMTYNEQFF; DNA: TGTGCCAGCAGTTTAAGCGGGATGACCTACAATGAGCAGTTCTTC
size: NA; V: TRBV6-5; J: TRBJ1-1; D: NA; CDR3: CASKRGKSTEAFF; DNA: TGTGCCAGCAAGCGGGGGAAGAGCACTGAAGCTTTCTTT
size: NA; V: TRBV7-2; J: TRBJ1-2; D: TRBD1; CDR3: CASSLGTGGGYTF; DNA: TGTGCCAGCAGCCTCGGGACAGGGGGTGGCTACACCTTC
size: NA; V: TRBV28; J: TRBJ2-7; D: TRBD2; CDR3: CASSPRLANPYEQYF; DNA: TGTGCCAGCAGTCCGAGACTAGCGAACCCCTACGAGCAGTACTTC
size: NA; V: TRBV29-1; J: TRBJ2-5; D: TRBD2; CDR3: CSVGLAGETQYF; DNA: TGCAGCGTTGGACTAGCGGGAGAGACCCAGTACTTC
size: NA; V: TRBV25-1; J: TRBJ2-6; D: TRBD1; CDR3: CASSGSTGVSGANVLTF; DNA: TGTGCCAGCAGTGGCTCCACAGGGGTCTCTGGGGCCAACGTCCTGACTTTC
size: NA; V: TRBV18; J: TRBJ2-7; D: NA; CDR3: CASSPPQRSGSYEQYF; DNA: TGTGCCAGCTCACCCCCCCAGAGGTCAGGGTCCTACGAGCAGTACTTC
size: NA; V: TRBV7-2; J: TRBJ2-3; D: TRBD2; CDR3: CASSLYSRTSGSSTDTQYF; DNA: TGTGCCAGCAGCTTATACTCTAGGACTAGCGGATCCAGCACAGATACGCAGTATTTT
size: NA; V: TRBV4-3; J: TRBJ1-1; D: NA; CDR3: CASSHTTASLAFF; DNA: TGCGCCAGCAGTCATACGACAGCTTCCCTAGCTTTCTTT
size: NA; V: TRBV7-2; J: TRBJ1-4; D: TRBD1; CDR3: CASSLTGAGEKLFF; DNA: TGTGCCAGCAGCCTTACAGGGGCGGGTGAAAAACTGTTTTTT
size: once; V: TRBV6-6; J: TRBJ1-6; D: NA; CDR3: CASLERLSSPLHF; DNA: TGTGCCAGCCTGGAGAGGTTGAGTTCACCCCTCCACTTT
size: NA; V: TRBV7-2; J: TRBJ1-1; D: NA; CDR3: CASSLVAVSNTEAFF; DNA: TGTGCCAGCAGCTTAGTTGCAGTATCGAACACTGAAGCTTTCTTT
size: once; V: TRBV9; J: TRBJ2-3; D: TRBD2; CDR3: CASSPGLAMDTQYF; DNA: TGTGCCAGCAGCCCGGGACTAGCAATGGATACGCAGTATTTT
size: NA; V: TRBV7-9; J: TRBJ2-7; D: NA; CDR3: CASSHGQPYEQYF; DNA: TGTGCCAGCAGCCATGGACAGCCCTACGAGCAGTACTTC
size: once; V: TRBV9; J: TRBJ2-1; D: TRBD2; CDR3: CASSTRPGLAETRYNEQFF; DNA: TGTGCCAGCAGCACCCGTCCGGGACTAGCGGAAACCAGATACAATGAGCAGTTCTTC
size: NA; V: TRBV18; J: TRBJ2-5; D: TRBD1; CDR3: CASSRTGEETQYF; DNA: TGTGCCAGCTCACGGACAGGGGAAGAGACCCAGTACTTC
size: once; V: TRBV27; J: TRBJ2-1; D: TRBD2; CDR3: CASSLLAGSGNEQFF; DNA: TGTGCCAGCAGTCTTTTAGCGGGATCGGGCAATGAGCAGTTCTTC
size: NA; V: TRBV2; J: TRBJ2-1; D: TRBD1; CDR3: CASSTFWDSLTGEQFF; DNA: TGTGCCAGCAGTACTTTCTGGGACAGTCTTACAGGGGAGCAGTTCTTC
size: NA; V: TRBV7-7; J: TRBJ2-2; D: NA; CDR3: CASSLVRQVGANTGELFF; DNA: TGTGCCAGCAGCTTAGTGCGACAGGTCGGCGCGAACACCGGGGAGCTGTTTTTT
size: NA; V: TRBV2; J: TRBJ1-1; D: TRBD1; CDR3: CASRVLTGVNTEAFF; DNA: TGTGCCAGCAGGGTCTTGACAGGGGTGAACACTGAAGCTTTCTTT
size: NA; V: TRBV6-1; J: TRBJ2-7; D: TRBD2; CDR3: CASSGPSGSYEQYF; DNA: TGTGCCAGCAGTGGGCCTAGCGGGAGCTACGAGCAGTACTTC
size: NA; V: TRBV19; J: TRBJ2-7; D: NA; CDR3: CASRPQGTYEQYF; DNA: TGTGCCAGCAGACCACAGGGAACCTACGAGCAGTACTTC
size: NA; V: TRBV29-1; J: TRBJ2-7; D: TRBD2; CDR3: CSVDSGGDYEQYF; DNA: TGCAGCGTTGATAGCGGGGGAGACTACGAGCAGTACTTC
size: NA; V: TRBV29-1; J: TRBJ2-7; D: TRBD2; CDR3: CSVEGVGGRAYEQYF; DNA: TGCAGCGTTGAAGGGGTTGGCGGGAGGGCCTACGAGCAGTACTTC
size: NA; V: TRBV5-4; J: TRBJ2-7; D: TRBD2; CDR3: CASSPGTSGWYEQYF; DNA: TGTGCCAGCAGCCCCGGGACTAGCGGTTGGTACGAGCAGTACTTC
size: NA; V: TRBV5-4; J: TRBJ1-2; D: TRBD1; CDR3: CASSPGTGVWGDYGYTF; DNA: TGTGCCAGCAGCCCCGGGACAGGGGTTTGGGGGGACTATGGCTACACCTTC
size: NA; V: TRBV28; J: TRBJ2-5; D: NA; CDR3: CASSLGRGREETQYF; DNA: TGTGCCAGCAGTTTGGGTAGGGGGAGGGAAGAGACCCAGTACTTC